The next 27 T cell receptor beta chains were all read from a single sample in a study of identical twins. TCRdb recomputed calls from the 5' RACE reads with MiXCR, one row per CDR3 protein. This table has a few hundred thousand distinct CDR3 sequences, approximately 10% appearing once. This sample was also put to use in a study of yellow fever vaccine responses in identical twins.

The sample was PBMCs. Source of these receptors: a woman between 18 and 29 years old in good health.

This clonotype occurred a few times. Here the CDR3 DNA reads TGCAGTGCTAGAGATCTAGGGACTATCGGGGAGCTGTTTTTT. This codes for CSARDLGTIGELFF. J is TRBJ2-2 and V is TRBV20-1, with 7 nucleotides matching TRBD2. The trim removed 0 bases at V and 7 bases at J, leaving 5 bases unmatched. The CDR3 spans 14 residues. Germline V gives CDR1 DFQATT, CDR2 SNEGSKA (reference sequence).

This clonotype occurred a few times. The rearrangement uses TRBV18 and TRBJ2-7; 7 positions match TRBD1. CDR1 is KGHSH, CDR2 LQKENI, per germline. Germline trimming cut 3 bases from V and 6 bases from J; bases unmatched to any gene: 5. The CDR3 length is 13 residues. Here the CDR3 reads CASSPVQGSEQYF. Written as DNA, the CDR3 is TGTGCCAGCTCACCCGTACAGGGGAGCGAGCAGTACTTC.

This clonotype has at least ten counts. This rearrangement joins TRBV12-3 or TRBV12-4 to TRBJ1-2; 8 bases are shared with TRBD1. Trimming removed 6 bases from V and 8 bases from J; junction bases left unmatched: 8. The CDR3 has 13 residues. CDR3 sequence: CASRPGTGGGYTF. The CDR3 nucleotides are TGTGCCAGCAGGCCGGGGACAGGCGGGGGCTACACCTTC.

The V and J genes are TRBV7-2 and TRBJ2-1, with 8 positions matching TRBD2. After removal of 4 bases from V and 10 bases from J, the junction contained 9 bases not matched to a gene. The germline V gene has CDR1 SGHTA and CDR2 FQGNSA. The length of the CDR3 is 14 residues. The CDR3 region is CASSSVREGQEQFF. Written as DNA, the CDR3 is TGTGCCAGCAGCTCAGTTCGGGAGGGACAAGAGCAGTTCTTC.

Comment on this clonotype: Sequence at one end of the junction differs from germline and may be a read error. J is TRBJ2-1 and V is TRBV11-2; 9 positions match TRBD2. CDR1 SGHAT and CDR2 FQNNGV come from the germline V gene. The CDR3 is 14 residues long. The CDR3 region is CASRLAGVYGEQFF. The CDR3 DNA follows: TGTGCCAGCAGATTAGCGGGAGTGTACGGTGAGCAGTTCTTC.

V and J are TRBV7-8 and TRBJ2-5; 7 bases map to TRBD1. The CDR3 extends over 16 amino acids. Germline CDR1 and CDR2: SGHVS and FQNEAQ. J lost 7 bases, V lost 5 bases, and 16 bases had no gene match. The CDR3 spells CASSQNRDSNRRTQYF. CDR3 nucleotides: TGTGCCAGCAGCCAAAACCGGGACAGCAACCGGAGGACCCAGTACTTC. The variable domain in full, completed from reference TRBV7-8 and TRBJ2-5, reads GAGVSQSPRYKVAKRGQDVALRCDPISGHVSLFWYQQALGQGPEFLTYFQNEAQLDKSGLPSDRFFAERPEGSVSTLKIQRTQQEDSAVYLCASSQNRDSNRRTQYFGPGTRLLVL.

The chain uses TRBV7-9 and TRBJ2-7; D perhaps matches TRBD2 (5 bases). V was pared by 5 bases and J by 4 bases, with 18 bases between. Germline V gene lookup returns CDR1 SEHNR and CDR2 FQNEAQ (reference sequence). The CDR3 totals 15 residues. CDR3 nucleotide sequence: TGTGCCAGCAGCCTCGGGGAAGGTTCGGGGTACGAGCAGTACTTC. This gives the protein CASSLGEGSGYEQYF.

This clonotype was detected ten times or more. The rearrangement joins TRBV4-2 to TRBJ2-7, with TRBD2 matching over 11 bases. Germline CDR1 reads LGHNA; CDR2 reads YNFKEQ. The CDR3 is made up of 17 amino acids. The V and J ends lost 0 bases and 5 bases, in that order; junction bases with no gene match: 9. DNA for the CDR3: TGTGCCAGCAGCCAAGAAGGAACTAGCGGGAGTTCTAACGAGCAGTACTTC. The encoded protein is CASSQEGTSGSSNEQYF.

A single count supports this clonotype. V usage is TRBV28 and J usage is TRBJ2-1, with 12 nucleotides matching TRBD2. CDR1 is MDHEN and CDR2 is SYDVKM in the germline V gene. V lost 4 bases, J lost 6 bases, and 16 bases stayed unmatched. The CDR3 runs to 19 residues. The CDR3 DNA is TGTGCCAGCAGTTCAGGGTCTAGCGGGAGGGCCGCTACATCCAATGAGCAGTTCTTC. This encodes CASSSGSSGRAATSNEQFF.

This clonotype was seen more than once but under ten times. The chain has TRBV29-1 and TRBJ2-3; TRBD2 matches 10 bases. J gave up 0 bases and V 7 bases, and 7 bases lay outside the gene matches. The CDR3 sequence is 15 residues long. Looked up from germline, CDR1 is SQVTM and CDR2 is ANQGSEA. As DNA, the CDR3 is TGCAGCGAAAGCGGGGGGGCGGATAGCACAGATACGCAGTATTTT. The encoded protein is CSESGGADSTDTQYF.

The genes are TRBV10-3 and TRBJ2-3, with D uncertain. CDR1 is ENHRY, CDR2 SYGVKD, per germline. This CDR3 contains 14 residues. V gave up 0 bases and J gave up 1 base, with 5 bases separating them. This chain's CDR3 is CAISESVGTDTQYF. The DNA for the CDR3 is TGTGCCATCAGTGAGTCCGTGGGCACAGATACGCAGTATTTT.

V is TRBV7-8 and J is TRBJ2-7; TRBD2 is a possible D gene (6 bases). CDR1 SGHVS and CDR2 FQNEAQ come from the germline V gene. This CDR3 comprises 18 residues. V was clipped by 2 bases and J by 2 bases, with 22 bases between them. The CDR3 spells CASSLIPHSAGNTYEQYF. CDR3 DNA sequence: TGTGCCAGCAGCTTAATTCCCCACTCGGCGGGGAACACCTACGAGCAGTACTTC.

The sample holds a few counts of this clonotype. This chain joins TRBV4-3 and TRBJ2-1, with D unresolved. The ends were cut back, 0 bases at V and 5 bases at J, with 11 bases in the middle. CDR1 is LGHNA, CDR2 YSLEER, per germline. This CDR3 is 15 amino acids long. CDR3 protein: CASSQDRVPNNEQFF. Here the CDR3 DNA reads TGCGCCAGCAGCCAAGACAGAGTTCCCAACAATGAGCAGTTCTTC.

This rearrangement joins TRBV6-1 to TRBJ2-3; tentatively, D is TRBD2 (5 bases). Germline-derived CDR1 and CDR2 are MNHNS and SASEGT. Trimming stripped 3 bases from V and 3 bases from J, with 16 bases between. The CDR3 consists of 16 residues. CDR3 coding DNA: TGTGCCAGCAGTGATGTTCTAGGGTCGGGGACAGATACGCAGTATTTT. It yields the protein CASSDVLGSGTDTQYF.

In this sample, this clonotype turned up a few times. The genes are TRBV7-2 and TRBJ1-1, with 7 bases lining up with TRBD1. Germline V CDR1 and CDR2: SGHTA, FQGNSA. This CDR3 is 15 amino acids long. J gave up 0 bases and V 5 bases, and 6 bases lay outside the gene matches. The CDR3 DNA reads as TGTGCCAGCAGCCGAGAGACAGGGATGAACACTGAAGCTTTCTTT. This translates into CASSRETGMNTEAFF.

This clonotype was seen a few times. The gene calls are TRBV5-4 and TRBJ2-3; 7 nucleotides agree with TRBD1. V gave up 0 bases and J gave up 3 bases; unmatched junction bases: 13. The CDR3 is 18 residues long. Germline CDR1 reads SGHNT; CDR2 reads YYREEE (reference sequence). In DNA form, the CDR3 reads TGTGCCAGCAGCTTGGCCAAGGGGGCCCTTAAATGGACAGATACGCAGTATTTT. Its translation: CASSLAKGALKWTDTQYF.

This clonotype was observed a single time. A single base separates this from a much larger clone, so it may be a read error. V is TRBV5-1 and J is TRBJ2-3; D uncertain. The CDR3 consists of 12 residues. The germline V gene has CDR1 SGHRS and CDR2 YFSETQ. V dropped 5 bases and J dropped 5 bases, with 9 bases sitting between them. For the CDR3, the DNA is TGCGCCAGCAGGCTGAGTGAAGATACGCAGTATTTT. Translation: CASRLSEDTQYF.

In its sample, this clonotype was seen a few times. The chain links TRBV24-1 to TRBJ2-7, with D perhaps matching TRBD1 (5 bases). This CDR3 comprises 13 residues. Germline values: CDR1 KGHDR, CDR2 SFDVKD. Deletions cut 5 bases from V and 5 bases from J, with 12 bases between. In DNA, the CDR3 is TGTGCCACCAGTGGGGCAGGGTCCCACGAGCAGTACTTC. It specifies CATSGAGSHEQYF.

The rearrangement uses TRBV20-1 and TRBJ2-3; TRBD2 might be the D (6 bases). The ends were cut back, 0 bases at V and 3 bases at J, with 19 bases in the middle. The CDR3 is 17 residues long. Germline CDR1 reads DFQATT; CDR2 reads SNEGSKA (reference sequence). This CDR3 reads CSARDRRAPIRTDTQYF. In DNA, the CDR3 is TGCAGTGCTAGAGATCGGAGGGCCCCCATCAGGACAGATACGCAGTATTTT.

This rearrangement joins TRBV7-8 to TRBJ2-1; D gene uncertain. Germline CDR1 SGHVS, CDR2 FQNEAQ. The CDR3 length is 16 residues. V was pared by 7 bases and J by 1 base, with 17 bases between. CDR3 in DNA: TGTGCCAGCACCCTTGCGAGAGCGTTGTCCTACAATGAGCAGTTCTTC. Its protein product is CASTLARALSYNEQFF.

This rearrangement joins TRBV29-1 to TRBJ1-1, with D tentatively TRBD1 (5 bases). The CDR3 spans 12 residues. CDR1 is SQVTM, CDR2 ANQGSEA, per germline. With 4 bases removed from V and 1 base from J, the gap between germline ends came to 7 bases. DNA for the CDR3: TGCAGCGTTGTCGGGACGAACACTGAAGCTTTCTTT. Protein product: CSVVGTNTEAFF.

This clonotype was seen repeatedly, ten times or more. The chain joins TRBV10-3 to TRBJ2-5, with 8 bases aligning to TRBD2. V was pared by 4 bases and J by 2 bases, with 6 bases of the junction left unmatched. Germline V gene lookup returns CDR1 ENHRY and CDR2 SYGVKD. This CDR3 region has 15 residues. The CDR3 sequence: CAISVGLEPQETQYF. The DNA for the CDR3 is TGTGCCATCAGTGTGGGACTAGAACCTCAAGAGACCCAGTACTTC.

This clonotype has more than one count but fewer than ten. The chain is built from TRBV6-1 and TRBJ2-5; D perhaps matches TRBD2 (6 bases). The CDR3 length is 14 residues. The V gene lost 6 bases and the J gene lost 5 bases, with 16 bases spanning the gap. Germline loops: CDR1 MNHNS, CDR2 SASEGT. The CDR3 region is CASRGRLGAETQYF. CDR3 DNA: TGTGCCAGCAGAGGAAGACTAGGGGCGGAGACCCAGTACTTC.

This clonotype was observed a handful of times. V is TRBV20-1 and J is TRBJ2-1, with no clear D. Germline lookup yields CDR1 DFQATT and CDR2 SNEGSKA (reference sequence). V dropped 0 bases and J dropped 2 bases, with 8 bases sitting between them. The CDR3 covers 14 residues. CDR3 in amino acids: CSAREYTAYNEQFF. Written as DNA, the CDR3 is TGCAGTGCTAGAGAGTACACCGCCTACAATGAGCAGTTCTTC.

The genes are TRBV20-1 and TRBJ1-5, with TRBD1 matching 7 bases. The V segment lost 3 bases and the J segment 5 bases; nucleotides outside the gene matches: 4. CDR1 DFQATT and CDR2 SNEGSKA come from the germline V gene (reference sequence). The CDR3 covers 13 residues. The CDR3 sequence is CSASDDRDQPQHF. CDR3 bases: TGCAGTGCTAGCGACGACAGGGATCAGCCCCAGCATTTT.

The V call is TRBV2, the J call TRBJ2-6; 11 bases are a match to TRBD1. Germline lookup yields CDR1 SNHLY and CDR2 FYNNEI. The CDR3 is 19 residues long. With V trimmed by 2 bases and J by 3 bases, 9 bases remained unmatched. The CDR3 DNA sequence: TGTGCCAGCAGTGAATTTGGGACAGGGGGTTTTAGTGGGGCCAACGTCCTGACTTTC. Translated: CASSEFGTGGFSGANVLTF.

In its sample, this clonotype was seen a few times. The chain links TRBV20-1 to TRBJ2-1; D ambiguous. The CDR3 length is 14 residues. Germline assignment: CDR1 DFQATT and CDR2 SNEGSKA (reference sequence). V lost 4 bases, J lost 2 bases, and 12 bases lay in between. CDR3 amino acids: CSAKEALAYNEQFF. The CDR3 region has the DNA TGCAGTGCTAAAGAGGCCCTCGCCTACAATGAGCAGTTCTTC.